The next 20 T cell receptor beta chains were all read from a single sample in a study of blood T cell repertoires in COVID-19. Some clones are missing from TCRdb's copy, which holds only in-frame ones; the method was immunoSEQ multiplex PCR. The top ten clones hold roughly 2.6% of a sample with approximately 300,000 clones, approximately 86% of them seen once. Sequenced material: PBMCs or T cells enriched from blood (not recorded which). These receptors came from a woman aged 18-29 years who had recovered from COVID-19.

CDR3 amino acids: CASSLIQGNTGELFF. CDR3 bases: TGTGCCAGCAGCTTAATCCAGGGGAACACCGGGGAGCTGTTTTTT. The V and J genes are TRBV7-6 and TRBJ2-2; D perhaps matches TRBD1 (5 bases). Germline assignment: CDR1 SGHVS and CDR2 FNYEAQ. This CDR3 is 15 amino acids long. The germline V and J ends were trimmed by 2 bases and 1 base, with 8 bases remaining between them. Supplemented by reference TRBV7-6 and TRBJ2-2, the full variable domain reads GAGVSQSPRYKVTKRGQDVALRCDPISGHVSLYWYRQALGQGPEFLTYFNYEAQQDKSGLPNDRFSAERPEGSISTLTIQRTEQRDSAMYRCASSLIQGNTGELFFGEGSRLTVL.

This clone was detected a few times. This chain joins TRBV3-1 (or the pseudogene TRBV3-2) and TRBJ1-6; 9 positions match TRBD1. The ends lost 2 bases at V and 5 bases at J; junction bases unmatched: 4. Germline V gene lookup returns CDR1 LGHDT and CDR2 YNNKEL (reference sequence). The CDR3 sequence is 16 residues long. The CDR3, as DNA: TGTGCCAGCAGCCAAACCAGACAGGGGGATAATTCACCCCTCCACTTT. This sequence encodes CASSQTRQGDNSPLHF.

The gene calls are TRBV7-2 and TRBJ1-4; 10 positions agree with TRBD1. Unmatched junction bases numbered 10, after V lost 5 bases and J lost 10 bases. Germline-derived CDR1 and CDR2 are SGHTA and FQGNSA. The CDR3 runs to 15 residues. The DNA for the CDR3 is TGTGCCAGCAGCCCGAGAGGGGACAGGGGAGGAAAACTGTTTTTT. This translates into CASSPRGDRGGKLFF.

The rearrangement joins TRBV12-3 or TRBV12-4 to TRBJ1-5; 8 bases match TRBD1. CDR3 length: 13 residues. J was trimmed by 9 bases and V by 5 bases; bases with no gene match: 6. The CDR3 region has the DNA TGTGCCAGCAGTCTAACAGGGGGTAGGCCCCAGCATTTT. It translates to CASSLTGGRPQHF.

The chain has TRBV7-8 and TRBJ1-5; 8 bases match TRBD1. The trim removed 1 base at V and 1 base at J, leaving 9 bases unmatched. Germline assignment: CDR1 SGHVS and CDR2 FQNEAQ. The CDR3 runs to 18 residues. CDR3 DNA sequence: TGTGCCAGCAGCTTAGGATCATACAGGGGGAGGAGCAATCAGCCCCAGCATTTT. Encoded protein: CASSLGSYRGRSNQPQHF.

The gene calls are TRBV5-1 and TRBJ1-4; D is undetermined. CDR1 SGHRS and CDR2 YFSETQ come from the germline V gene. The length of the CDR3 is 17 residues. Trimming stripped 5 bases from V and 0 bases from J, with 17 bases between. The CDR3 sequence is CASSPSMGDATNEKLFF. In nucleotides, the CDR3 is TGCGCCAGCAGTCCTTCGATGGGAGATGCAACTAATGAAAAACTGTTTTTT.

The rearrangement joins TRBV27 to TRBJ2-7; possible D gene TRBD2, 6 bases. The CDR3 contains 14 residues. CDR1 and CDR2 (germline): MNHEY, SMNVEV (reference sequence). Trimming shortened V by 5 bases and J by 5 bases, and 16 bases separated the two germline ends. CDR3 residues: CASSPPGGLHEQYF. The CDR3 DNA reads TGTGCCAGCAGTCCCCCCGGGGGTCTTCACGAGCAGTACTTC.

This clone was observed once. This rearrangement joins TRBV28 to TRBJ1-6; D is ambiguous. The germline V and J ends were trimmed by 3 bases and 9 bases, with 6 bases remaining between them. The CDR3 totals 12 residues. From germline, CDR1 is MDHEN and CDR2 SYDVKM. The CDR3 DNA reads TGTGCCAGCAGTTTCTATCTTTCACCCCTCCACTTT. This sequence encodes CASSFYLSPLHF. Looking up the rest from reference TRBV28 and TRBJ1-6 gives the full variable domain: DVKVTQSSRYLVKRTGEKVFLECVQDMDHENMFWYRQDPGLGLRLIYFSYDVKMKEKGDIPEGYSVSREKKERFSLILESASTNQTSMYLCASSFYLSPLHFGNGTRLTVT.

J is TRBJ1-2 and V is TRBV19; D is possibly TRBD1 (6 bases). Germline lookup yields CDR1 LNHDA and CDR2 SQIVND (reference sequence). The ends were cut back, 6 bases at V and 4 bases at J, with 12 bases in the middle. The length of the CDR3 is 13 residues. CDR3 DNA: TGTGCCAGTAGCGAACAGGGTGGCTATGGCTACACCTTC. It codes for CASSEQGGYGYTF.

The V and J genes are TRBV5-1 and TRBJ1-1; 9 bases match TRBD1. CDR1 and CDR2 (germline): SGHRS, YFSETQ. The CDR3 spans 15 residues. With 3 bases clipped from V and 3 bases from J, the junction kept 6 bases outside the gene matches. The CDR3, as DNA: TGCGCCAGCAGCTCCCTGACAGGGGGGCACACTGAAGCTTTCTTT. Translation: CASSSLTGGHTEAFF.

The rearrangement uses TRBV5-1 and TRBJ2-5; 10 bases align to TRBD1. Germline V gene lookup returns CDR1 SGHRS and CDR2 YFSETQ. V was pared by 1 base and J by 0 bases, with 9 bases of the junction left unmatched. CDR3 length: 18 residues. CDR3 region: CASSLLTGGAEYQETQYF. The CDR3 nucleotides are TGCGCCAGCAGCTTGCTGACAGGGGGCGCGGAGTACCAAGAGACCCAGTACTTC.

As to this clone: The junction does not match germline at one end; this may be a read error. The V and J genes are TRBV3-1 (or the pseudogene TRBV3-2) and TRBJ1-1; D gene uncertain. CDR1 and CDR2 from the germline V gene are LGHDT and YNNKEL (reference sequence). The CDR3 has 13 amino acids. The CDR3 loop reads CASSRSSNAEAFF. Here the CDR3 DNA reads TGTGCCAGCAGCCGCAGTTCGAACGCTGAAGCTTTCTTT.

The chain carries TRBV13 and TRBJ1-3; no definite D call. The germline V gene has CDR1 PRHDT and CDR2 FYEKMQ (reference sequence). Trimming shortened V by 1 base and J by 0 bases, and 19 bases separated the two germline ends. The CDR3 sequence is 19 residues long. CDR3 amino acids: CASSLDPVLAGRSGNTIYF. The CDR3 DNA is TGTGCCAGCAGCTTAGATCCGGTATTGGCAGGCCGCTCTGGAAACACCATATATTTT.

The chain carries TRBV6-2 or TRBV6-3 and TRBJ2-6, with D tentatively TRBD2 (5 bases). From germline, CDR1 is MNHEY and CDR2 SVGEGT. This CDR3 spans 16 amino acids. The V gene lost 0 bases and the J gene lost 2 bases, with 8 bases spanning the gap. This CDR3 reads CASSYSFGTGANVLTF. The CDR3 DNA follows: TGTGCCAGCAGTTACTCGTTCGGGACTGGGGCCAACGTCCTGACTTTC.

This clone turned up a few times. The chain couples TRBV19 to TRBJ1-2; D not resolved. The germline V and J ends were trimmed by 2 bases and 7 bases, with 11 bases remaining between them. The germline CDR1 and CDR2 sequences are LNHDA and SQIVND (reference sequence). The CDR3 sequence is 13 residues long. The CDR3 loop reads CASSILYWAGYTF. The CDR3 DNA is TGTGCCAGTAGTATATTGTATTGGGCTGGCTACACCTTC.

CDR3 residues: CASSGAPVRDYEQYF. Here the CDR3 DNA reads TGTGCCAGCAGCGGGGCACCGGTCAGGGACTACGAGCAGTACTTC. V usage is TRBV5-5 and J usage is TRBJ2-7; weak D call: TRBD1 (5 bases). The CDR3 runs to 15 residues. Trimming stripped 4 bases from V and 3 bases from J, with 17 bases between. Germline V gene data show CDR1 as SGHKS and CDR2 as YYEKEE (reference sequence).

The chain has TRBV7-3 and TRBJ2-6, with a weak D call TRBD1 (7 bases). CDR1 and CDR2 (germline): SGHTA, FQGTGA. The CDR3 totals 16 residues. V was trimmed by 5 bases and J by 4 bases, leaving 15 bases between them. The CDR3, as DNA: TGTGCCAGCAGCGTAGGGGGGACAGCCGGGGCCAACGTCCTGACTTTC. It specifies CASSVGGTAGANVLTF.

This clone turned up a few times. This sequence joins TRBV5-4 and TRBJ2-2, with 11 positions matching TRBD2. Germline V lookup: CDR1 SGHNT, CDR2 YYREEE (reference sequence). J lost 3 bases, V lost 4 bases, and 5 bases had no gene match. The CDR3 loop spans 16 amino acids. CDR3 loop: CASSRGLAADTGELFF. Written as DNA, the CDR3 is TGTGCCAGCAGCAGGGGACTAGCGGCTGACACCGGGGAGCTGTTTTTT.

This chain uses TRBV11-2 with TRBJ1-3; no clear D gene. The germline CDR1 and CDR2 sequences are SGHAT and FQNNGV. The CDR3 length is 16 residues. The V end lost 1 base, the J end lost 0 bases, and 10 bases lay between the germline ends. The DNA of the CDR3 is TGTGCCAGCAGCTTAGTTGGAGGGCGCTCTGGAAACACCATATATTTT. The encoded protein is CASSLVGGRSGNTIYF.

The chain joins TRBV12-3 or TRBV12-4 to TRBJ1-1; D gene unclear. The CDR3 contains 13 residues. Trimming removed 2 bases at V and 3 bases at J, with 7 bases between. In DNA form, the CDR3 reads TGTGCCAGCAGTTTACTGCGGGACACTGAAGCTTTCTTT. Amino acid sequence: CASSLLRDTEAFF.